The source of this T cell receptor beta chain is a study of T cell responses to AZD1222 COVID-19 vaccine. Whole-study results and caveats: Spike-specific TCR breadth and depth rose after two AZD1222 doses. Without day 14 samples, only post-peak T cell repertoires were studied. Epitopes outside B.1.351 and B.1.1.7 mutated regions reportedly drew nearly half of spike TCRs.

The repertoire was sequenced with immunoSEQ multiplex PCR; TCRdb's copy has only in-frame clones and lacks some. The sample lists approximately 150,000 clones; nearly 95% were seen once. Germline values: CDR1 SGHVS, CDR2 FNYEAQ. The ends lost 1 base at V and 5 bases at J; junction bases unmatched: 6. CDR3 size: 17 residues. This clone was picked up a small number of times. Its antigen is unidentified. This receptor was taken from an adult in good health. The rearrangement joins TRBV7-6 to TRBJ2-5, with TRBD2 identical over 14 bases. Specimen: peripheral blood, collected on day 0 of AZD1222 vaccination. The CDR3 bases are TGTGCCAGCAGCTTAGGACTAGCGGGAGGGCCTTTGGAGACCCAGTACTTC. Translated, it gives CASSLGLAGGPLETQYF.